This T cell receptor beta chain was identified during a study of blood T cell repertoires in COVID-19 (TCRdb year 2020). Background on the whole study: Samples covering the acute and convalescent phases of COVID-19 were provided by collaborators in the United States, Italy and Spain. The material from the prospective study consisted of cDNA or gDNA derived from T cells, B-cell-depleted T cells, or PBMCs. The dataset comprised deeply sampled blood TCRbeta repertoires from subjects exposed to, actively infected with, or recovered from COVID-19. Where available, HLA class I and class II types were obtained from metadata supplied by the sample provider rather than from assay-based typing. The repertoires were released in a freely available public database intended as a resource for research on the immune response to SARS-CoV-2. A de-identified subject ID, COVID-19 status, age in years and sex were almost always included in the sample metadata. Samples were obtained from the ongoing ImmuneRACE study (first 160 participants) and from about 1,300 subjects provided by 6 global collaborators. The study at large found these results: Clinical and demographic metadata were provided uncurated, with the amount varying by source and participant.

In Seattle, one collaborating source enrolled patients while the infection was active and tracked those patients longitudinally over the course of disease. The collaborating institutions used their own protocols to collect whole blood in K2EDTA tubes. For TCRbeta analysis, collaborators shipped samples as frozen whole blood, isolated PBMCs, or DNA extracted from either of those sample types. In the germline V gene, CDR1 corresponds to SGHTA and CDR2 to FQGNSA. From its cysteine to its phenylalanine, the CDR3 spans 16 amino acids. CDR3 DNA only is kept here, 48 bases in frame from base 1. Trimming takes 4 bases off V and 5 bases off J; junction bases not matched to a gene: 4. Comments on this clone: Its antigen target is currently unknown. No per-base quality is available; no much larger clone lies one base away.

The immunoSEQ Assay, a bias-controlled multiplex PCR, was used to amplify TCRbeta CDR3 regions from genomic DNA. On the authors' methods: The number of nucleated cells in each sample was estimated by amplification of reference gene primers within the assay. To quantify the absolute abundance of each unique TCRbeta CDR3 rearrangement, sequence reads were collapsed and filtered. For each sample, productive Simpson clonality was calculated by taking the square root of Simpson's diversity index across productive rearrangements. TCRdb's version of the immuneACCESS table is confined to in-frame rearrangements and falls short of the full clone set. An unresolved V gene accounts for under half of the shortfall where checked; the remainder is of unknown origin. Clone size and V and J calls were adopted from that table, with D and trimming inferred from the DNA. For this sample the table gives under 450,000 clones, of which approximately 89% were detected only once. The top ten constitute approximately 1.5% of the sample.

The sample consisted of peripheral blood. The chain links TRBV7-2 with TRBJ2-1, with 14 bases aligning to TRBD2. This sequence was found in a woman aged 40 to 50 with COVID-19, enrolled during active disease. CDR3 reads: CASSSRLAGGDNEQFF. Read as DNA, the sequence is TGTGCCAGCAGCTCCCGACTAGCGGGGGGGGACAATGAGCAGTTCTTC.